This section outlines one TCR beta chain sequence together with its context. The antigen is undetermined. A read error may explain this, as a much larger clone is one base away. The CDR3 runs 16 residues. The germline V and J ends were trimmed by 7 bases and 5 bases, with 22 bases remaining between them. Quantitative 5'-RACE with molecular barcodes was used to make the TCR beta libraries. One entry per CDR3 protein results from TCRdb running MiXCR on the 5' RACE reads. The sample contains around 480,000 distinct CDR3 sequences, 17% of which appear only once. These data belong to a study of CD8 T cells in ankylosing spondylitis. Study findings and constraints: A TCR beta motif of 8 or 9 highly homologous variants appeared characteristic of ankylosing spondylitis blood. Reactive arthritis synovial fluid and blood previously showed some of these motif variants. Peripheral blood held disease-linked clones only at relatively low frequency, and these were CD8+. Disease-linked clones reportedly concentrated significantly in matched ankylosing spondylitis synovial fluid.

The TCR comes from a male donor with ankylosing spondylitis. The V gene is TRBV12-3 or TRBV12-4, the J gene TRBJ2-3; maybe TRBD1 (7 bases). The sample taken for sequencing was blood, either unsorted or a sorted T cell fraction (not recorded which). CDR3 coding DNA: TGTGCCAGCAATCCGCGACAGGGAGGAGGTTTAGATACGCAGTATTTT. Protein: CASNPRQGGGLDTQYF.